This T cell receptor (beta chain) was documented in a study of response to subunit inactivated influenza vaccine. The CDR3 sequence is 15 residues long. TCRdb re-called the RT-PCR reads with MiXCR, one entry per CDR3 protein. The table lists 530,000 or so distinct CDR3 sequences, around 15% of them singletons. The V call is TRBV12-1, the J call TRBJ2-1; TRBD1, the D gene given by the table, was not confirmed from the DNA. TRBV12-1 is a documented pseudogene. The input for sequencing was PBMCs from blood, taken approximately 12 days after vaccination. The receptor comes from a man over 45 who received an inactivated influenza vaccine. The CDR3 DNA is TGTGCCGCAGGGGCGGCTATTATCTCCTACAATGAGCAGTTCTTC. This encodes CAAGAAIISYNEQFF.